This T cell receptor (beta chain) was sequenced during a study of radiotherapy plus CTLA-4 blockade in lung cancer. Study summary: An objective response was seen in approximately 17% of patients, and disease control in less than 35%. Study-level findings and limits: Alongside interferon-beta, early blood T cell clone dynamics were reportedly the best predictor of response. In blood, tumor-derived TCR clones expanded after radiotherapy plus ipilimumab.

The protocol was immunoSEQ multiplex PCR, while the TCRdb copy is restricted to in-frame clones and leaves out a portion. The sample records 95,000 to 150,000 clones, around 89% being singletons. A note on this clone: Its antigen is currently unknown.

Germline V gene data show CDR1 as SNHLY and CDR2 as FYNNEI. Trimming took off 4 bases at V and 2 bases at J, with 9 bases between the two ends. This CDR3 has 14 residues. Patients in the study, people with chemo-refractory metastatic non-small-cell lung cancer, received focal radiation plus ipilimumab CTLA-4 blockade. The sequence was collected from a human donor with non-small cell lung cancer that progressed on radiotherapy plus ipilimumab. This sequence joins TRBV2 and TRBJ1-5, with unresolved D. The sequencing used peripheral blood, collected from a patient treated with radiotherapy plus ipilimumab. CDR3 sequence: CASSVRPGNQPQHF. DNA of the CDR3: TGTGCCAGCAGTGTACGTCCGGGCAATCAGCCCCAGCATTTT. Filled out from reference TRBV2 and TRBJ1-5, the complete variable domain reads EPEVTQTPSHQVTQMGQEVILRCVPISNHLYFYWYRQILGQKVEFLVSFYNNEISEKSEIFDDQFSVERPDGSNFTLKIRSTKLEDSAMYFCASSVRPGNQPQHFGDGTRLSIL.